This record concerns one T cell receptor beta chain sequence. The target antigen is unknown. This entry belongs to a study of cytomegalovirus exposure and HLA in healthy donors. Germline-derived CDR1 and CDR2 are MNHNY and SVGAGI (reference sequence). The ends were cut back, 2 bases at V and 0 bases at J, with 13 bases in the middle. This CDR3 is 16 amino acids long. Study-wide results and limits: In vitro experiments confirmed that three CMV-associated chains were specific for CMV antigens.

Sequencing was performed with immunoSEQ multiplex PCR; in TCRdb, only in-frame clones are kept and a portion is missing. Found here are over 120,000 clones, 80% to 90% of them singletons; the top ten hold less than 5.5%. Sequencing input: PBMCs. The V call is TRBV6-6, the J call TRBJ1-2; D gene uncertain. The TCR originated in a man younger than 35 in good health and CMV-seropositive. CDR3 in DNA: TGTGCCAGCAGTTACCCCCGGGAGGTGGCTAACTATGGCTACACCTTC. It yields the protein CASSYPREVANYGYTF.